This is a list of T cell receptor beta chains from one sample in a study of shared clonotypes between healthy human individuals. Profiled with immunoSEQ multiplex PCR; TCRdb holds only in-frame clones, not every one. The sample has around 700,000 clones; 60% to 80% are singletons. The specimen was memory CD4+ T cells sorted from blood. Receptors originate from a woman aged 25 to 39 in good health. The CDR3 runs from the conserved cysteine through the conserved F or W. Each record gives: V gene, J gene, CDR3 protein.

TRBV10-3	TRBJ2-7	CAISQDSYEQYF
TRBV28	TRBJ2-1	CASSFVGSYNEQFF
TRBV18	TRBJ2-7	CASSPPQEGEQYF
TRBV12-2	TRBJ1-4	CASRRQVSNEKLFF
TRBV5-4	TRBJ1-1	CASSPPHQGLHVAFF
TRBV6-1	TRBJ2-5	CASSGMGSIGETQYF
TRBV10-3	TRBJ2-3	CAISGDPTSSTDTQYF
TRBV5-1	TRBJ2-7	CASSLSFGRASSYEQYF
TRBV6-6	TRBJ2-7	CASSVQGGPYEQYF
TRBV6-5	TRBJ1-1	CASSYQQGSAEAFF
TRBV15	TRBJ2-3	CATSIGGFSSTDTQYF
TRBV4-1	TRBJ1-5	CASSHPARDRLSQPQHF
TRBV11-2	TRBJ2-5	CASSSLTGSTKTQYF
TRBV9	TRBJ2-3	CASSVGRSDTQYF
TRBV28	TRBJ1-5	CASSSGGGTDQPQHF
TRBV18	TRBJ2-5	CASSQGTGAGKTQYF
TRBV5-1	TRBJ2-7	CASSLGTGGDEQYF
TRBV5-1	TRBJ2-5	CASSIPGLADETQYF
TRBV5-4	TRBJ2-5	CASSQTSGEPGETQYF
TRBV5-1	TRBJ2-7	CASRPPQGGPYEQYF
TRBV27	TRBJ2-7	CASSQLPGLALEQYF
TRBV28	TRBJ1-2	CASKSSDSNYGYTF
TRBV7-7	TRBJ1-2	CASSSVDREYGYTF
TRBV5-1	TRBJ2-3	CASSLVLVGTDTQYF
TRBV4-2	TRBJ2-7	CASSQNRDGSSYEQYF
TRBV5-1	TRBJ1-3	CASSNGQTNTIYF
TRBV2	TRBJ2-2	CASRRGPNTGELFF
TRBV5-1	TRBJ2-1	CASSWGRAGEGDEQFF
TRBV6-1	TRBJ1-2	CASSEASRAPYGYTF
TRBV5-1	TRBJ1-3	CASRAGYGNTIYF
TRBV2	TRBJ1-1	CATARQGGDTEAFF
TRBV7-9	TRBJ2-1	CASSPVQGQGYNEQFF